The present T cell receptor (beta chain) was sequenced within a study of brain T cells in children with intractable seizures. Germline V lookup: CDR1 MDHEN, CDR2 SYDVKM. Trimming removed 7 bases from V and 4 bases from J; junction bases left unmatched: 7. This CDR3 has 13 amino acids. The time point was: blood from clinic visit 5 months post-surgery; TSC patient then seizure free. The sequenced cases were selected for having the highest brain T cell transcript signatures. Assay used: immunoSEQ multiplex PCR; TCRdb lists only in-frame clones, some missing. The sample contains 300,000 to 400,000 clones, 93% of which appear only once.

The sequence was obtained from a boy under three years old with tuberous sclerosis and intractable seizures. This chain uses TRBV28 with TRBJ2-7, with 7 nucleotides matching TRBD2. This sample comprised peripheral blood, obtained approximately 5 months after surgery. CDR3 region: CASNRDYKYEQYF. DNA for the CDR3: TGTGCCAGCAACCGGGACTATAAATACGAGCAGTACTTC.